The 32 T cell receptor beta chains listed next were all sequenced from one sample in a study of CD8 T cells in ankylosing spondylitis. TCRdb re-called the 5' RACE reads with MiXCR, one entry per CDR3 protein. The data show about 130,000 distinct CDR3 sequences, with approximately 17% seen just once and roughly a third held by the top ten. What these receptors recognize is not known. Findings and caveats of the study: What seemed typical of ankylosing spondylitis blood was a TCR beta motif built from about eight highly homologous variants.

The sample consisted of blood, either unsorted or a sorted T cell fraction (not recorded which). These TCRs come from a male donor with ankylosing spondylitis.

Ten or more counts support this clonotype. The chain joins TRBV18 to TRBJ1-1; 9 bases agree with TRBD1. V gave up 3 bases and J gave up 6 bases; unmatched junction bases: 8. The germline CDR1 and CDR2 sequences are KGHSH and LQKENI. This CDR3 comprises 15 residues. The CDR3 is CASSPTGTGSSEAFF. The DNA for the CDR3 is TGTGCCAGCTCACCTACCGGGACAGGGTCGTCTGAAGCTTTCTTT.

CDR3 residues: CASSQDLGVPGTDTQYF. Here the CDR3 DNA reads TGTGCCAGCAGCCAAGATCTCGGGGTCCCCGGCACAGATACGCAGTATTTT. This chain uses TRBV3-1 with TRBJ2-3; TRBD2 is a possible D gene (5 bases). The germline gives CDR1 LGHDT, CDR2 YNNKEL (reference sequence). Trimming removed 0 bases from V and 1 base from J, with 14 bases in between. The CDR3 covers 17 residues.

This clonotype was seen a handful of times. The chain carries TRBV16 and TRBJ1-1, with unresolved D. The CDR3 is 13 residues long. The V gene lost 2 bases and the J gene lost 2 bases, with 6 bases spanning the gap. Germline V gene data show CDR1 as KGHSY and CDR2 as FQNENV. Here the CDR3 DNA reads TGTGCCAGCAGCCAAAATACTAACACTGAAGCTTTCTTT. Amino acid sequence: CASSQNTNTEAFF.

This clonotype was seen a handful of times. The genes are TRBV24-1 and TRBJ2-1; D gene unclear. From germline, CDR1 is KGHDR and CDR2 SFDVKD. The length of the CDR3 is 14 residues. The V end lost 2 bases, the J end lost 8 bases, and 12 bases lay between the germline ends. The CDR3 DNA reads TGTGCCACCAGTGATTCCATTCACGGCGATGAGCAGTTCTTC. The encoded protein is CATSDSIHGDEQFF.

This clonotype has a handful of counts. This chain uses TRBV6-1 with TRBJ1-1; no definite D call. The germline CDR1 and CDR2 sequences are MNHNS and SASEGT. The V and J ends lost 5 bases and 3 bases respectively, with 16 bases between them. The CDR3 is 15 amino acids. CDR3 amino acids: CASSPLVWEDTEAFF. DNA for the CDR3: TGTGCCAGCAGTCCCCTCGTCTGGGAAGACACTGAAGCTTTCTTT.

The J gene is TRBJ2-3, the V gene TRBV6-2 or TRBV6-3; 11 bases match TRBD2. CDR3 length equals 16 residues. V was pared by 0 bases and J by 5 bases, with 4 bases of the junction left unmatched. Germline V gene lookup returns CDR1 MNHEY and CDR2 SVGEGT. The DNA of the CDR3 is TGTGCCAGCAGTTACTCCTTCGGACTAGCGGGAGATACGCAGTATTTT. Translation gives CASSYSFGLAGDTQYF.

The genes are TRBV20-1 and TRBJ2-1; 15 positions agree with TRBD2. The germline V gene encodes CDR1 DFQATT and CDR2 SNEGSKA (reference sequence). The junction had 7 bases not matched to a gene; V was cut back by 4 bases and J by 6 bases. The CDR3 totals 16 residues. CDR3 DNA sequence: TGCAGTGCTACCGGACTAGCGGGAGGGCCCGGCAATGAGCAGTTCTTC. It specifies CSATGLAGGPGNEQFF.

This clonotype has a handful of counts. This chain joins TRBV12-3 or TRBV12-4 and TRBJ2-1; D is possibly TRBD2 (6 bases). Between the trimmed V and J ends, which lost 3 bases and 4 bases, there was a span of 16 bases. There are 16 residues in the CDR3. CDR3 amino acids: CASSFLGDSIYNEQFF. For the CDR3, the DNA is TGTGCCAGCAGTTTCCTGGGGGACTCTATTTACAATGAGCAGTTCTTC.

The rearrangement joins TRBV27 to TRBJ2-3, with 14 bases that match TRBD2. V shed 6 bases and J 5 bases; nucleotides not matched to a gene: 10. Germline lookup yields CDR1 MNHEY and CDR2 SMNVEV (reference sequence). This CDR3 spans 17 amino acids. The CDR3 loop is CASSPRAGLAGEDTQYF. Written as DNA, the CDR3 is TGTGCCAGCAGCCCCAGGGCGGGACTAGCGGGAGAAGATACGCAGTATTTT.

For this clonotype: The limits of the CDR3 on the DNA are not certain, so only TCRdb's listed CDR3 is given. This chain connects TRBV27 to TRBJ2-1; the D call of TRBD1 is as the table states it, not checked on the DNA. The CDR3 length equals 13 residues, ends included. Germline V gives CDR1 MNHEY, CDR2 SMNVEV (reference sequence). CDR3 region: CASSFGTGAVGFF.

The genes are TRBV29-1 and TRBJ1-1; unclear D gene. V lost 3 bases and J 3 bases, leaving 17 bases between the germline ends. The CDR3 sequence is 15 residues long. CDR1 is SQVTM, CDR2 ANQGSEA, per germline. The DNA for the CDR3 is TGCAGCGTTGATAGGACTGCTACCGGGGACACTGAAGCTTTCTTT. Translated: CSVDRTATGDTEAFF.

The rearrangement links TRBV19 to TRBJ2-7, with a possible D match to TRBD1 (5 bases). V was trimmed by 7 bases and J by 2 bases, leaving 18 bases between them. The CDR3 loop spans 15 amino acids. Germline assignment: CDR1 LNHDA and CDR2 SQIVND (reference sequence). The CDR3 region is CASTLGQGAAYEQYF. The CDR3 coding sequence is TGTGCCAGTACCTTGGGGCAAGGGGCAGCCTACGAGCAGTACTTC.

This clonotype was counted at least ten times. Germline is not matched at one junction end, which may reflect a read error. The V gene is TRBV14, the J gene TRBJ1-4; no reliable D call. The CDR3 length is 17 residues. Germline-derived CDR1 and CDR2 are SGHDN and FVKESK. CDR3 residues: CASSQEGFTTTNEKLFF. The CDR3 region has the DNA TGTGCCAGCAGTCAAGAGGGATTTACAACAACTAATGAAAAACTGTTTTTT.

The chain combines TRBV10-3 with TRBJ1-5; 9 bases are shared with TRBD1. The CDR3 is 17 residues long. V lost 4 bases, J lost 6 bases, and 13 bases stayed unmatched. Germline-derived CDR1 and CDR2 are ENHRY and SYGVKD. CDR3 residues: CAISAQADRGRGQPQHF. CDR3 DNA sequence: TGTGCCATCAGTGCCCAAGCTGACAGGGGGAGAGGTCAGCCCCAGCATTTT.

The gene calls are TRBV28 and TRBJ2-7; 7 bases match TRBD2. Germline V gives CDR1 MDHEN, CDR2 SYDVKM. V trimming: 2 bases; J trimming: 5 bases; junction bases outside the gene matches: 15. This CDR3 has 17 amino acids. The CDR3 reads CASSLARRTSRNHEQYF. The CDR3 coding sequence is TGTGCCAGCAGTTTAGCCCGCCGGACTAGTCGAAATCACGAGCAGTACTTC. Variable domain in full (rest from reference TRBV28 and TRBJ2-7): DVKVTQSSRYLVKRTGEKVFLECVQDMDHENMFWYRQDPGLGLRLIYFSYDVKMKEKGDIPEGYSVSREKKERFSLILESASTNQTSMYLCASSLARRTSRNHEQYFGPGTRLTVT.

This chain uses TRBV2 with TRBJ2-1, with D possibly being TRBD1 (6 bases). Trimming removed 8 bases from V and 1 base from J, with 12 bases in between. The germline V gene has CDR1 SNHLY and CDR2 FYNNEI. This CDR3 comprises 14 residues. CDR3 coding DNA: TGTGCCAGCGACGGACAGCAGTCCTACAATGAGCAGTTCTTC. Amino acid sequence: CASDGQQSYNEQFF.

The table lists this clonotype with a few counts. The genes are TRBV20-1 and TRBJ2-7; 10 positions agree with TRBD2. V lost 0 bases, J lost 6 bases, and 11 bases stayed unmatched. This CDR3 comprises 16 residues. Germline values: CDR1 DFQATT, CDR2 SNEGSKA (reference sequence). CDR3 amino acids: CSARDMGTSGITEQYF. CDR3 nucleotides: TGCAGTGCTAGAGATATGGGAACTAGCGGGATAACCGAGCAGTACTTC.

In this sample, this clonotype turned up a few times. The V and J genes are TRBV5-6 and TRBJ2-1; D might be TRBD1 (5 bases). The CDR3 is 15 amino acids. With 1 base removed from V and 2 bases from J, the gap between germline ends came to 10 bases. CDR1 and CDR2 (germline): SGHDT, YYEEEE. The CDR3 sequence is CASSLSATAYNEQFF. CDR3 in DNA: TGTGCCAGCAGCTTGTCTGCGACAGCCTACAATGAGCAGTTCTTC.

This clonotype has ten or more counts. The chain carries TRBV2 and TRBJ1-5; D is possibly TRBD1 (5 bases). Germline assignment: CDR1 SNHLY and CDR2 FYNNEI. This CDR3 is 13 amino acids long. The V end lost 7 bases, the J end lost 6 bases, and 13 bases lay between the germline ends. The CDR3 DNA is TGTGCCAGCAAAGCAGGGATCGGTCAGCCCCAGCATTTT. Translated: CASKAGIGQPQHF.

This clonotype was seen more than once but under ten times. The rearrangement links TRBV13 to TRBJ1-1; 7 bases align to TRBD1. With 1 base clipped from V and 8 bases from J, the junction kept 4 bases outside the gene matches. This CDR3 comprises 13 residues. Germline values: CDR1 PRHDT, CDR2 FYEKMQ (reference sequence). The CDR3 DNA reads TGTGCCAGCAGCTTAGAGGGGGCTTCGGAAGCTTTCTTT. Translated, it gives CASSLEGASEAFF.

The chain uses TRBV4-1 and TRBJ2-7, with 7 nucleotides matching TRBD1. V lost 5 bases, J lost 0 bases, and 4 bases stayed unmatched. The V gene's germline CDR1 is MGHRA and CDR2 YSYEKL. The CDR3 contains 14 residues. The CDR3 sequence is CASSLRQGSYEQYF. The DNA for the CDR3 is TGCGCCAGCAGCTTGAGACAGGGCTCCTACGAGCAGTACTTC.

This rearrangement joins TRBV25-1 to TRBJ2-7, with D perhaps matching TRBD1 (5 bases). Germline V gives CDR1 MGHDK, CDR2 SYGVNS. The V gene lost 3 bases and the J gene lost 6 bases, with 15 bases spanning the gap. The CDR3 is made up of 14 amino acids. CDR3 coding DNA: TGTGCCAGCAGTGACCTCCAGGGTCCGGGCGAGCAGTACTTC. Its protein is CASSDLQGPGEQYF.

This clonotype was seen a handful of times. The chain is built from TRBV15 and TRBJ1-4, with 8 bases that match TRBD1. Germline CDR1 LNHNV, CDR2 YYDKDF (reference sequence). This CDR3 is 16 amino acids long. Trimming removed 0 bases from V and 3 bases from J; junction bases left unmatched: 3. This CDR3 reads CATSRDDRGPNEKLFF. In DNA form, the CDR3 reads TGTGCCACCAGCAGAGATGACAGGGGCCCTAATGAAAAACTGTTTTTT.

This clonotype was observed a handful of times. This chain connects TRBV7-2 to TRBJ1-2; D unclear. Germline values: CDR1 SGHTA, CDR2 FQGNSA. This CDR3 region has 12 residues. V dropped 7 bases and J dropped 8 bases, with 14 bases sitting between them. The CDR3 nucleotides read TGTGCCAGCACCCAGGACGGGTTGGGCTACACCTTC. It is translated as CASTQDGLGYTF.

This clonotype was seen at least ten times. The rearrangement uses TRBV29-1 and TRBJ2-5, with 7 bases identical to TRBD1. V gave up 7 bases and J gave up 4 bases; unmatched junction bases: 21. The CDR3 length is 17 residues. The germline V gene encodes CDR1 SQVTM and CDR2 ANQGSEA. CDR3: CSAVPTGSAIVGETQYF. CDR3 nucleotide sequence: TGCAGCGCGGTCCCGACAGGGTCGGCAATTGTTGGAGAGACCCAGTACTTC.

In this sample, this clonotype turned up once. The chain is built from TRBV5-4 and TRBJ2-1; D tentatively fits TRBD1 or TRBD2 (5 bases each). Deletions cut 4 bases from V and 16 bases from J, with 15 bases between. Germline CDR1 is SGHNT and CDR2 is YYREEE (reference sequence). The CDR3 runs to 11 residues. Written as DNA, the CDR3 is TGTGCCAGCAGCGGGGGAACTGCGGAATTCTTC. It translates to CASSGGTAEFF.

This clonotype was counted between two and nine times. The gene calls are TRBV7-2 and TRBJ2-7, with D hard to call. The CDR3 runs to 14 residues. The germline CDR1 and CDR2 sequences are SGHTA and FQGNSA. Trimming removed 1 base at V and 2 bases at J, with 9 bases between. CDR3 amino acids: CASSLGVKTYEQYF. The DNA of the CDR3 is TGTGCCAGCAGCTTAGGAGTGAAGACCTACGAGCAGTACTTC. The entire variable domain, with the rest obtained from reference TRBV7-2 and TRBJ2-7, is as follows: GAGVSQSPSNKVTEKGKDVELRCDPISGHTALYWYRQSLGQGLEFLIYFQGNSAPDKSGLPSDRFSAERTGGSVSTLTIQRTQQEDSAVYLCASSLGVKTYEQYFGPGTRLTVT.

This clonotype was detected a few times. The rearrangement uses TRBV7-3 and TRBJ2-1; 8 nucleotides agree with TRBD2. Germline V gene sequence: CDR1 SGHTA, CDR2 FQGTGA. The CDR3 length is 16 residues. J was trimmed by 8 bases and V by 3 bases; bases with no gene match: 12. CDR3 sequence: CASSLAGREGLDEQFF. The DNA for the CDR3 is TGTGCCAGCAGCTTGGCGGGCCGGGAGGGTTTGGATGAGCAGTTCTTC.

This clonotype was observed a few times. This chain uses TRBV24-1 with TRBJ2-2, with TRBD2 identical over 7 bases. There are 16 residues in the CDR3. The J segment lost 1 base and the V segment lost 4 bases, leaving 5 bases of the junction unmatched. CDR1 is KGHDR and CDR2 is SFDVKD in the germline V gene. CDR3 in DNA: TGTGCCACCAGTGACCCCGGACTAGTGAACACCGGGGAGCTGTTTTTT. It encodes CATSDPGLVNTGELFF.

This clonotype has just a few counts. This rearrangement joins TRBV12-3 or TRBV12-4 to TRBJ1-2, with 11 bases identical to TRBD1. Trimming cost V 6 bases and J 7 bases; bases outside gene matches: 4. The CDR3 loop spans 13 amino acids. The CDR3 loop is CASRGQGAGGYTF. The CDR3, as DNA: TGTGCCAGCAGAGGACAGGGGGCCGGTGGCTACACCTTC.

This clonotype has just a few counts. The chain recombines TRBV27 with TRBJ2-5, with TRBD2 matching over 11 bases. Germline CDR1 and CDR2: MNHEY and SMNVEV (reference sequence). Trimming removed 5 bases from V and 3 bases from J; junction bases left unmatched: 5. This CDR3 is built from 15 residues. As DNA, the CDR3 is TGTGCCAGCAGTCCAGGGACTAGCGGTAAAGAGACCCAGTACTTC. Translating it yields CASSPGTSGKETQYF.

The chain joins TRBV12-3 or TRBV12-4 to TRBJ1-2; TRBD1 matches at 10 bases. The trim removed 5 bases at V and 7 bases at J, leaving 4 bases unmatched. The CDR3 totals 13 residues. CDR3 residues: CASSLRTGGGYTF. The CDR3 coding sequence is TGTGCCAGCAGTCTACGGACAGGGGGTGGCTACACCTTC.